Reported below is one T cell receptor (beta chain). V was clipped by 5 bases and J by 4 bases, with 17 bases between them. The CDR3 totals 17 residues. In germline, CDR1 is KGHDR, CDR2 SFDVKD. The sample comes from a study of blood T cell repertoires in COVID-19. Across the study: Some COVID-19 samples were acute and others convalescent; all came from the United States, Italy and Spain. Sample material is recorded as cDNA or gDNA derived from T cells, B-cell-depleted T cells, or PBMCs.

Study processing details: Quantification of nucleated cells was approximated via reference gene primer amplification. TCRdb keeps only in-frame clones here, not all; method: immunoSEQ multiplex PCR. V, J and clone size were drawn from that table, and D and trimming were deduced from the DNA. The sample comprises about 190,000 clones, under 80% of which are singletons, and roughly an eighth rests with the top ten. This chain links TRBV24-1 with TRBJ2-6, with a weak D call TRBD1 (5 bases). Sequencing used peripheral blood. This sequence originates from a woman aged 50 to 65 with acute or convalescent COVID-19. The CDR3 DNA reads as TGTGCCACCAGTGTCCCCTCAGGGCGTCCCGGGGCCAACGTCCTGACTTTC. Amino acid sequence: CATSVPSGRPGANVLTF.